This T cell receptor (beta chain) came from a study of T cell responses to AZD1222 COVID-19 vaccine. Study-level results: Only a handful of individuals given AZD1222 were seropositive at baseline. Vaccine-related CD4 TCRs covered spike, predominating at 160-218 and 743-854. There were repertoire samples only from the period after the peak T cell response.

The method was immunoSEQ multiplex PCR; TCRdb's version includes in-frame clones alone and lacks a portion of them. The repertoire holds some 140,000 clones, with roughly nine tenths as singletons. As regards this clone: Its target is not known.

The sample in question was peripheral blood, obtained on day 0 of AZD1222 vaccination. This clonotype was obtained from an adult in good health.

The CDR3 nucleotides read TGCGCCAGCAGCTTGGAGGGGGCCGGCTCTGGGGCCAACGTCCTGACTTTC. This gives the protein CASSLEGAGSGANVLTF. This chain connects TRBV5-1 to TRBJ2-6; 7 positions match TRBD1. From germline, CDR1 is SGHRS and CDR2 YFSETQ. J gave up 0 bases and V 0 bases, and 3 bases lay outside the gene matches. The length of the CDR3 is 17 residues.